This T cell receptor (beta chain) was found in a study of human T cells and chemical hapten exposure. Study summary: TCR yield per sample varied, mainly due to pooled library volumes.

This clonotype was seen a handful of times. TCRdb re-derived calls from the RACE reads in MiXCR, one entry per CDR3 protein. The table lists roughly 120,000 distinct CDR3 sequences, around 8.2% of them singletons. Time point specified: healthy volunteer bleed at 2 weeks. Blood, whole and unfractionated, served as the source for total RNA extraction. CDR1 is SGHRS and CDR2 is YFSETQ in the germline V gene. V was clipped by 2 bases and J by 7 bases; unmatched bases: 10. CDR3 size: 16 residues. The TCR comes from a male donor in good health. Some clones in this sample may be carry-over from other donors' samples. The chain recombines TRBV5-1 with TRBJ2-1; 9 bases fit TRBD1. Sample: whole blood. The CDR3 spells CASSLPGQGLWNEQFF. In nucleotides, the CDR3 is TGCGCCAGCAGCTTACCGGGACAGGGTTTGTGGAATGAGCAGTTCTTC.